The T cell receptor beta chain described here comes from a study of blood T cell repertoires in COVID-19. About the research overall: There were acute and convalescent COVID-19 samples, and they came from the United States, Italy and Spain.

Authors' data handling: For nucleated cells, counts were estimated from reference gene primer amplification. Produced via immunoSEQ multiplex PCR; TCRdb's table is partial and in-frame only. V, J and clone size derive from that table, while D and trimming were established from the DNA sequence. The sample has about 420,000 clones, around 90% seen once. With 8 bases removed from V and 3 bases from J, the gap between germline ends came to 17 bases. This CDR3 region has 15 residues. Germline CDR1 MNHEY, CDR2 SVGAGI. This clone has only a few counts. The genes are TRBV6-5 and TRBJ1-5; perhaps TRBD1 as D (5 bases). The receptor was derived from a man aged 18 to 30 with COVID-19, enrolled during active disease. The sample consisted of peripheral blood. CDR3 nucleotide sequence: TGTGCCAGCGGGAGGGGCAGGAGCACCAATCAGCCCCAGCATTTT. Its protein product is CASGRGRSTNQPQHF.